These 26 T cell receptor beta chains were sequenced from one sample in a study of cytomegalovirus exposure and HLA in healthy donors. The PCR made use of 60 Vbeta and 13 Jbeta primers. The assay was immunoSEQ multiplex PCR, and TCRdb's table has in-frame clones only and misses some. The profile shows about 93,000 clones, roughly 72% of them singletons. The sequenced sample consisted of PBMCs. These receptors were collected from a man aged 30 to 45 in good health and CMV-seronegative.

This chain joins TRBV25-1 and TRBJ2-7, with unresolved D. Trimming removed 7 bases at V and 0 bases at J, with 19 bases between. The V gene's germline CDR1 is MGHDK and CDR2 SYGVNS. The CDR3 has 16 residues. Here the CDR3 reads CASTTGPAELSYEQYV. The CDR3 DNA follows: TGTGCCAGCACAACCGGCCCCGCGGAGCTCTCCTACGAGCAGTACGTC.

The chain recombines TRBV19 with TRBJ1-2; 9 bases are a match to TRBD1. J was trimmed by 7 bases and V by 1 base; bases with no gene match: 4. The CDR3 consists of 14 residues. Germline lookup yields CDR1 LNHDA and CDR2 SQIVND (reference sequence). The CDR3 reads CASSIGGQGFGYTF. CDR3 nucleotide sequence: TGTGCCAGTAGTATAGGGGGACAGGGCTTTGGCTACACCTTC.

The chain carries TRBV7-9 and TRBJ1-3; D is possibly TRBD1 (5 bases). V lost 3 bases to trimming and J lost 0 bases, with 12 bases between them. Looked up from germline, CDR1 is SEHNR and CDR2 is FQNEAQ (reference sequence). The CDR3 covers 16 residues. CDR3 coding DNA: TGTGCCAGCAGCTTGGCAGGGACTAGCTCTGGAAACACCATATATTTT. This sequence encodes CASSLAGTSSGNTIYF.

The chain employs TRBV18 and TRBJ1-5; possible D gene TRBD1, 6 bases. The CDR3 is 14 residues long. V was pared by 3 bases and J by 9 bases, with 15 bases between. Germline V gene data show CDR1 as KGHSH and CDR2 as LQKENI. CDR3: CASSPADSPLPQHF. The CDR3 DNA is TGTGCCAGCTCACCGGCGGACAGCCCCTTGCCCCAGCATTTT.

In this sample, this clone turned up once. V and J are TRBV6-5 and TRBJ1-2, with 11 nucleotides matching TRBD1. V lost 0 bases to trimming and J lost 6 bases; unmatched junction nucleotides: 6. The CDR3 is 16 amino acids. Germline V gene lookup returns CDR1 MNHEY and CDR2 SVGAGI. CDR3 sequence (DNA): TGTGCCAGCAGTTACTCCGCGGGACAGGGGGGGGATGGCTACACCTTC. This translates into CASSYSAGQGGDGYTF.

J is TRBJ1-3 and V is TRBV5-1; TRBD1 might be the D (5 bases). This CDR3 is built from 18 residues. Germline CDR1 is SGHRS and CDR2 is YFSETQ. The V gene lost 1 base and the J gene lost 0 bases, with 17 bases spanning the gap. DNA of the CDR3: TGCGCCAGCAGCTTGCTAGGGACTCGGGGCGGCTCTGGAAACACCATATATTTT. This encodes CASSLLGTRGGSGNTIYF.

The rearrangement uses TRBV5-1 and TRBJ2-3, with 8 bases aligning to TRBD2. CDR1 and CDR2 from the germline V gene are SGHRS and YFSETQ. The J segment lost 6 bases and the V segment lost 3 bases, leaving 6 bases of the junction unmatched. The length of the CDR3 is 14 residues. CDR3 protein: CASSSGRLADTQYF. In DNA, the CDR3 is TGCGCCAGCAGCTCCGGGAGACTAGCGGATACGCAGTATTTT.

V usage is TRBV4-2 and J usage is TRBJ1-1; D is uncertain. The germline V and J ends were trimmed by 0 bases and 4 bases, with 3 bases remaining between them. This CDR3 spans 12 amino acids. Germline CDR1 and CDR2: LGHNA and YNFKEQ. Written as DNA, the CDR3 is TGTGCCAGCAGCCAAGATAGCACTGAAGCTTTCTTT. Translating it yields CASSQDSTEAFF.

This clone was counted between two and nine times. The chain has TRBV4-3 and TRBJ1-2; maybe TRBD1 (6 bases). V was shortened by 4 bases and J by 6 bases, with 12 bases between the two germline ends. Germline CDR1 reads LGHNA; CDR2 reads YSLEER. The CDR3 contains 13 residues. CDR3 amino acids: CASSPGQYDGYTF. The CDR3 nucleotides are TGCGCCAGCAGCCCTGGACAGTACGATGGCTACACCTTC.

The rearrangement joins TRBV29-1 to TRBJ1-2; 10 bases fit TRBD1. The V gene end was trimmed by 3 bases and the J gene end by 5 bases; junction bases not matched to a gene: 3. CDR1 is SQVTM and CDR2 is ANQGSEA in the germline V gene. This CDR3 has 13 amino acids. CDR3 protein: CSVEVDRGYGYTF. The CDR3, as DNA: TGCAGCGTTGAGGTGGACAGGGGGTATGGCTACACCTTC.

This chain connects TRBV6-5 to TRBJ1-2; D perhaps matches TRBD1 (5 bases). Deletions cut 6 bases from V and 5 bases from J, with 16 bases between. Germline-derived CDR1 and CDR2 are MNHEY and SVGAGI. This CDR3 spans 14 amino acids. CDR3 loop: CASRPDSYEYGYTF. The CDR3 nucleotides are TGTGCCAGCAGACCTGACAGTTATGAGTATGGCTACACCTTC.

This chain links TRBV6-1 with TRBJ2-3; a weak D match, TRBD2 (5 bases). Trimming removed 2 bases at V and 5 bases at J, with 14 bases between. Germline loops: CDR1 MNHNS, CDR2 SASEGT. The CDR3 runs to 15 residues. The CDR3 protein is CASSEHRGLGDTQYF. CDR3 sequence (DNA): TGTGCCAGCAGTGAACATCGAGGGTTGGGAGATACGCAGTATTTT.

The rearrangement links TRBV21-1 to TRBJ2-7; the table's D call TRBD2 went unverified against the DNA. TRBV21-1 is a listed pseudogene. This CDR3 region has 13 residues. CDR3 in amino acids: CASSKGEGREQYV. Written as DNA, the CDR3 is TGTGCCAGCAGCAAAGGGGAGGGACGCGAGCAGTACGTC.

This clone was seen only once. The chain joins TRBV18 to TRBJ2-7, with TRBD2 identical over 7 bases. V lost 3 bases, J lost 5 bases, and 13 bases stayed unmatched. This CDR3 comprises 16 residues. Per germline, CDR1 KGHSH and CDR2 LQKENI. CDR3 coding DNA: TGTGCCAGCTCACCGCCCAACGGGGACTACGTGAACGAGCAGTACTTC. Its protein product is CASSPPNGDYVNEQYF.

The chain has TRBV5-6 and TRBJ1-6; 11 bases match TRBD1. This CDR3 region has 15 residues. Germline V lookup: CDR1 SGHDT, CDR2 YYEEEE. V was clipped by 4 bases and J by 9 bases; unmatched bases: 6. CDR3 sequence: CASSPRTGGSSPLHF. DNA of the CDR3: TGTGCCAGCAGCCCTAGGACAGGGGGCAGTTCACCCCTCCACTTT.

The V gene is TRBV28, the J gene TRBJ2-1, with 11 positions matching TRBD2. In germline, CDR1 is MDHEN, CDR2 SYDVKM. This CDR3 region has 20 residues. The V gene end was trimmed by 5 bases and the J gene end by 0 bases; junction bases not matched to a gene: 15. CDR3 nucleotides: TGTGCCAGCAGTCCCTGGACCCAGCCCACTAGCGGGGGCTCCTACAATGAGCAGTTCTTC. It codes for CASSPWTQPTSGGSYNEQFF.

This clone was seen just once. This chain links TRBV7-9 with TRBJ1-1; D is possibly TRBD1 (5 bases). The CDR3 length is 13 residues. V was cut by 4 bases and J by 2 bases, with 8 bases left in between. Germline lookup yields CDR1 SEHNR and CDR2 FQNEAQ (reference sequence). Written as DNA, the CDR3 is TGTGCCAGCAGCTGGGGGACTAACACTGAAGCTTTCTTT. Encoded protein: CASSWGTNTEAFF.

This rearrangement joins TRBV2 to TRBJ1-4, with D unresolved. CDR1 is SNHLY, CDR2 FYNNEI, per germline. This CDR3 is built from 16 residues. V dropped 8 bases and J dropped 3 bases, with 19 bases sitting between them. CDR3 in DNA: TGTGCCAGCTCTGTAGACTATATAGGCCCTAATGAAAAACTGTTTTTT. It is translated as CASSVDYIGPNEKLFF.

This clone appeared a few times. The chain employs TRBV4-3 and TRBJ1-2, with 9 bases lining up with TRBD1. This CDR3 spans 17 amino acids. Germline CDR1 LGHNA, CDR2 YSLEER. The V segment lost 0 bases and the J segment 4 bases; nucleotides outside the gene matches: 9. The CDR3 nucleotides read TGCGCCAGCAGCCAAGATCCCGGACAGGGGATGGCCTATGGCTACACCTTC. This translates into CASSQDPGQGMAYGYTF.

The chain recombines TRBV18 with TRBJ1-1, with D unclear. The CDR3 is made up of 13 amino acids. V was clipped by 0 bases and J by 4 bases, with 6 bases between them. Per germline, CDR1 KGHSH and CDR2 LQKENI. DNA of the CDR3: TGTGCCAGCTCACCACCGGTTAGCACTGAAGCTTTCTTT. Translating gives CASSPPVSTEAFF.

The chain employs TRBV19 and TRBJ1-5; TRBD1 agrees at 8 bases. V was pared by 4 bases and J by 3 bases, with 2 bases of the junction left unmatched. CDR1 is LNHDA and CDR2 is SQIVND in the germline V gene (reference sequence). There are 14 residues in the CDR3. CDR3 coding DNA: TGTGCCAGTAGTAGGGACAGGTTCAATCAGCCCCAGCATTTT. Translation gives CASSRDRFNQPQHF. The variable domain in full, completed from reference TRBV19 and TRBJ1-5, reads DGGITQSPKYLFRKEGQNVTLSCEQNLNHDAMYWYRQDPGQGLRLIYYSQIVNDFQKGDIAEGYSVSREKKESFPLTVTSAQKNPTAFYLCASSRDRFNQPQHFGDGTRLSIL.

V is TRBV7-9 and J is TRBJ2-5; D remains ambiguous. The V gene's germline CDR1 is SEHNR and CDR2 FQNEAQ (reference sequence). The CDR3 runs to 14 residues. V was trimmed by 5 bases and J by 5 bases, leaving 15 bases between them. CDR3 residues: CASSPSISGETQYF. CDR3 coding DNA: TGTGCCAGCAGCCCTTCAATTTCCGGGGAGACCCAGTACTTC.

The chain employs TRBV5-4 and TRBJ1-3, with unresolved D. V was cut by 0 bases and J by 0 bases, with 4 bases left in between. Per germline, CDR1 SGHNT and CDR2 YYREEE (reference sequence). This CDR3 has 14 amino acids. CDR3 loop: CASSLDLSGNTIYF. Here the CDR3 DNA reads TGTGCCAGCAGCTTGGATCTCTCTGGAAACACCATATATTTT.

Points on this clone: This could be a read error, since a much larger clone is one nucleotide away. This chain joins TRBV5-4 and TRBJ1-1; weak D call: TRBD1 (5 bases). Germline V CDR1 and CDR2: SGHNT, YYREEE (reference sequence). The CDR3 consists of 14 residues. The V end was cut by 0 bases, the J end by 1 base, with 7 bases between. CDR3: CASSLGQRNTEAFF. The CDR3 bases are TGTGCCAGCAGCTTGGGACAGAGGAACACTGAAGCTTTCTTT.

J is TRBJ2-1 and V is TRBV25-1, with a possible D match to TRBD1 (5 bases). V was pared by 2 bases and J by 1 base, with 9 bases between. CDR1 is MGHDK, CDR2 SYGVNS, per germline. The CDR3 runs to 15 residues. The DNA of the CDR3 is TGTGCCAGCAGTGAACCCCAGGGATCCTACAATGAGCAGTTCTTC. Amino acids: CASSEPQGSYNEQFF.

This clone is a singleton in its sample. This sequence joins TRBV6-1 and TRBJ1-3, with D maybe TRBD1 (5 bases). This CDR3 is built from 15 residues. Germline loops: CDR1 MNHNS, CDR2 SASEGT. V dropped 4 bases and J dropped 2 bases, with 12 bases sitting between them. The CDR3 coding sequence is TGTGCCAGCAGTGGTTTAGGGGTGACTGGAAACACCATATATTTT. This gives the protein CASSGLGVTGNTIYF.